The clone carrying this TCR beta chain was seen repeatedly, ten times or more. Antigen unknown. Germline values: CDR1 GTSNPN, CDR2 SVGIG (reference sequence). V lost 5 bases and J 7 bases, leaving 18 bases between the germline ends. The CDR3 is 14 amino acids. These data are taken from a study of human T cells and chemical hapten exposure. Notes on the study in general: TCRs exceeding a frequency of 1 in 1000 stayed unchanged under DPC sensitization.

The time point was: healthy volunteer bleed at 2 weeks. The starting material, unfractionated whole blood, was used for total RNA extraction. Individual cDNA molecules (in the library) carried attached unique molecular identifiers. TCRdb re-derived calls from the RACE reads in MiXCR, one entry per CDR3 protein. The sample consists of about 50,000 distinct CDR3 sequences, roughly 4% of them appearing once. Input material: whole blood. The clonotype comes from a female donor in good health. Some clones in this sample may be carry-over from other donors' samples. The V gene is TRBV30, the J gene TRBJ2-1, with D possibly matching TRBD1 (5 bases). CDR3 in DNA: TGTGCCTGGGGGCTGGGCACCCAGGGAAATGAGCAGTTCTTC. This gives the protein CAWGLGTQGNEQFF. Full variable domain (remainder filled in from reference TRBV30 and TRBJ2-1): SQTIHQWPATLVQPVGSPLSLECTVEGTSNPNLYWYRQAAGRGLQLLFYSVGIGQISSEVPQNLSASRPQDRQFILSSKKLLLSDSGFYLCAWGLGTQGNEQFFGPGTRLTVL.